The entry that follows covers one T cell receptor beta chain sequence. TCRdb's table, derived via immunoSEQ multiplex PCR, lists solely in-frame clones and lacks some. The table includes hundreds of thousands of clones, 86% detected once. V lost 4 bases and J 8 bases, leaving 8 bases between the germline ends. CDR3 length: 11 amino acids. The data were obtained in a study of blood T cell repertoires in COVID-19. Sequencing was carried out using peripheral blood. The source of this sequence is a man aged 45-65 years with acute or convalescent COVID-19. The rearrangement links TRBV12-3 or TRBV12-4 to TRBJ1-2, with D possibly matching TRBD1 (5 bases). The CDR3 bases are TGTGCCAGCAGTTCAGGGTTGGGCTACACCTTC. It specifies CASSSGLGYTF.